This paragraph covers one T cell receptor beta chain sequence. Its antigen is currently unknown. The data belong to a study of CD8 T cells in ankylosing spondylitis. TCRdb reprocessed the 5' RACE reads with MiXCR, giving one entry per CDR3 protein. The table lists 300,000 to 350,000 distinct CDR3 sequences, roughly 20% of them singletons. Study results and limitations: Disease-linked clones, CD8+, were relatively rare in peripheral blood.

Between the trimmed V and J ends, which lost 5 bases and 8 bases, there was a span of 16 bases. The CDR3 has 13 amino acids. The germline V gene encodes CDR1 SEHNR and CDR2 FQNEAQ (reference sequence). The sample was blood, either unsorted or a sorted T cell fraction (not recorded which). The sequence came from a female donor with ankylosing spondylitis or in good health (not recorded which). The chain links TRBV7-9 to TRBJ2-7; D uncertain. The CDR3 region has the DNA TGTGCCAGCAGCCTTGGCCGGGTACGAAAGCAGTACTTC. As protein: CASSLGRVRKQYF.